This TCR beta chain was profiled in a study of graft-versus-host responses after intestinal transplantation. Whole-study context: The transplants performed in recipients were multivisceral, liver-intestinal, or isolated intestinal. Study conclusions and caveats: Some GvH clones appeared in ileal mucosa or blood before recipient bone marrow.

The method was immunoSEQ multiplex PCR; TCRdb's version includes in-frame clones alone and lacks a portion of them. The sample carries 120,000 or so clones, about 94% recorded once. Comment on this clone: The antigen remains undetermined.

In germline, CDR1 is GTSNPN, CDR2 SVGIG (reference sequence). This CDR3 contains 15 residues. V shed 2 bases, J shed 9 bases, and the junction held 9 bases outside the gene matches. This sequence joins TRBV30 and TRBJ2-1; 11 nucleotides line up with TRBD2. The TCR originated in a human donor who received an intestinal transplant. Specimen: unstimulated CD8+ T cells sorted from spleen or lymph node cells, collected before intestinal transplant. CDR3 coding DNA: TGTGCCTGGAGTCCCCTAGCGGGAGGTTTAGGTGAGCAGTTCTTC. Its protein is CAWSPLAGGLGEQFF.